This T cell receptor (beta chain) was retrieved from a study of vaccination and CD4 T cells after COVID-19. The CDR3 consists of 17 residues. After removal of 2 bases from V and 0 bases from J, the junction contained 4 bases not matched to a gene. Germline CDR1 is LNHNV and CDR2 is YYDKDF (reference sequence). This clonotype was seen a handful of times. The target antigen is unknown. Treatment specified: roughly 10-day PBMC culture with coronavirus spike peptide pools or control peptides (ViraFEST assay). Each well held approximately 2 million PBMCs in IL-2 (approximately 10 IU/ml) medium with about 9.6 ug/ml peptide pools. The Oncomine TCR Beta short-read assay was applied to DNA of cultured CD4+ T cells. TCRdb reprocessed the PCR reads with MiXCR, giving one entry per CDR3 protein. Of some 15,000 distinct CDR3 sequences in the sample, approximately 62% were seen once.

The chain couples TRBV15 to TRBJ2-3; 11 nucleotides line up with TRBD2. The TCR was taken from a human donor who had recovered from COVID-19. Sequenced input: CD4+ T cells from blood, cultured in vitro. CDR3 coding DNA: TGTGCCACCAGCAGACCCCGGACTAGCGGGAGCACAGATACGCAGTATTTT. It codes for CATSRPRTSGSTDTQYF. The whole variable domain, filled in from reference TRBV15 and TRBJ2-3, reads DAMVIQNPRYQVTQFGKPVTLSCSQTLNHNVMYWYQQKSSQAPKLLFHYYDKDFNNEADTPDNFQSRRPNTSFCFLDIRSPGLGDTAMYLCATSRPRTSGSTDTQYFGPGTRLTVL.